This T cell receptor (beta chain) is drawn from a study of blood T cell repertoires in COVID-19. The participants were between roughly 18 and 100 years old and came from some 25 US areas. Cohort assignment relied on participant-reported clinical history. Here immunoSEQ multiplex PCR was the method, and the copy in TCRdb shows in-frame clones only, minus some. In the table there are approximately 250,000 clones, approximately 90% of which are singletons. The V and J ends lost 0 bases and 13 bases, in that order; junction bases with no gene match: 13. CDR3 length equals 16 residues. Germline V lookup: CDR1 SGHAT, CDR2 FQNNGV.

The receptor was isolated from a woman aged 30 to 39 with acute COVID-19. Sequenced sample: PBMCs or T cells enriched from blood (not recorded which). V gene TRBV11-2 combines with J gene TRBJ2-1; 9 bases line up with TRBD2. CDR3 sequence reads: CASSLDEGAGGVEQFF. The CDR3 DNA follows: TGTGCCAGCAGCTTAGATGAAGGAGCGGGAGGAGTTGAACAGTTCTTC.